This T cell receptor (beta chain) was documented in a study of identifying expanded T cells in peripheral blood. Healthy donors had no documented immune events, such as infections, while sampled. Sequencing used immunoSEQ multiplex PCR; TCRdb keeps in-frame clones, though not all of them. The table has under 150,000 clones, 86% seen once. This clone has only one observation. Germline-derived CDR1 and CDR2 are SGHTA and FQGTGA. The CDR3 extends over 13 amino acids. V shed 0 bases and J shed 4 bases, with 6 bases lying between them. The chain uses TRBV7-3 and TRBJ1-1, with D uncertain. The source of this sequence is a person between 18 and 75 years old in good health. Sample: blood. The CDR3 DNA is TGTGCCAGCAGCTTAACCGGGAGCACTGAAGCTTTCTTT. Protein sequence: CASSLTGSTEAFF.